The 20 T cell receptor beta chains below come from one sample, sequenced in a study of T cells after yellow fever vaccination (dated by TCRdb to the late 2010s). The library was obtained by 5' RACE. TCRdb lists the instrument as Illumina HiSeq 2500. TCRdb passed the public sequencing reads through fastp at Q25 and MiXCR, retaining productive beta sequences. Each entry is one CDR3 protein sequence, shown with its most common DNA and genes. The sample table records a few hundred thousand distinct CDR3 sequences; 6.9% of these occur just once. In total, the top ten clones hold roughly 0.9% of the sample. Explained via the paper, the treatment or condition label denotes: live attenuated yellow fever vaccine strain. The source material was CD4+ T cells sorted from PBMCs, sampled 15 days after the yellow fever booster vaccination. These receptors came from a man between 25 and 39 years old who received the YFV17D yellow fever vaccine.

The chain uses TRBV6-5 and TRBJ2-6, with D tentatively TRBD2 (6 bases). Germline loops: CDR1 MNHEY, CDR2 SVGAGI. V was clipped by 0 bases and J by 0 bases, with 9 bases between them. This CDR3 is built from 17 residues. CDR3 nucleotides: TGTGCCAGCAGTTACTCGCGGAGGGCCTCTGGGGCCAACGTCCTGACTTTC. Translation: CASSYSRRASGANVLTF.

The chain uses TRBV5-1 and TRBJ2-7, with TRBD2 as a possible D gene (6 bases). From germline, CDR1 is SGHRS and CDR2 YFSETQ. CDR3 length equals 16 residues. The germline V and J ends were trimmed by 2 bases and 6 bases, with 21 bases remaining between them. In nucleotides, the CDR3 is TGCGCCAGCAGCTTACAGGCGGGGCTGGTAGTAGCCGAGCAGTACTTC. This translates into CASSLQAGLVVAEQYF.

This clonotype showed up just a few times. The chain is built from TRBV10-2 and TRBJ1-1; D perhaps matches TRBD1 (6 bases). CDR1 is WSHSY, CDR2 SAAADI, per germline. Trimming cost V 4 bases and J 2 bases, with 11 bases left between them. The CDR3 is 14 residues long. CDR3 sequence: CASSGRGYNTEAFF. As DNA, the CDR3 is TGCGCCAGCAGTGGCAGGGGATACAACACTGAAGCTTTCTTT.

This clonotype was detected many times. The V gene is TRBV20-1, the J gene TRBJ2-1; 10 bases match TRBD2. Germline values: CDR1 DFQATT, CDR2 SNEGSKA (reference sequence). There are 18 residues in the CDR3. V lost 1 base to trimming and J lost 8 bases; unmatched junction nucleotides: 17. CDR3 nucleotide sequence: TGCAGTGCTAGAGCTTCTACCCTCCTAGCGGGAGTATACGATGAGCAGTTCTTC. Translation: CSARASTLLAGVYDEQFF.

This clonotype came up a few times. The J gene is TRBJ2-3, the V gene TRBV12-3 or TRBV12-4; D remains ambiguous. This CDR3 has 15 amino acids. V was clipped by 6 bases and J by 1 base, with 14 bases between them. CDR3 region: CASRSLRRGTDTQYF. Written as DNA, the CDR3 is TGTGCCAGCAGGTCCCTCCGACGTGGCACAGATACGCAGTATTTT.

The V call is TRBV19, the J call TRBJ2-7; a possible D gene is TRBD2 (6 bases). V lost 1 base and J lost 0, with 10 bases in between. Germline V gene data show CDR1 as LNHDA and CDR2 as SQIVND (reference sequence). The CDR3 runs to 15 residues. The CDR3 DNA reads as TGTGCCAGTAGTATAGTGGGGACTCCCTCCTACGAGCAGTACTTC. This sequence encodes CASSIVGTPSYEQYF.

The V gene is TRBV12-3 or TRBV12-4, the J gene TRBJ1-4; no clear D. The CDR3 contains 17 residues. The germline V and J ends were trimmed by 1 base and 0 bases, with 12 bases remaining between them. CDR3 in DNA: TGTGCCAGCAGTTTAGGGTTCAGAACAGCAACTAATGAAAAACTGTTTTTT. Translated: CASSLGFRTATNEKLFF.

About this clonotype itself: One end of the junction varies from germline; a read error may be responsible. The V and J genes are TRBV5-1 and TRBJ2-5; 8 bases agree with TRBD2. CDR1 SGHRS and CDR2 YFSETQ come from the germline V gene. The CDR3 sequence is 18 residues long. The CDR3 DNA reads TGCACCAGCAGCTTGGTGGTTTTAACGGGAGGGGTCGGAGAGACCCAGTACTTC. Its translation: CTSSLVVLTGGVGETQYF.

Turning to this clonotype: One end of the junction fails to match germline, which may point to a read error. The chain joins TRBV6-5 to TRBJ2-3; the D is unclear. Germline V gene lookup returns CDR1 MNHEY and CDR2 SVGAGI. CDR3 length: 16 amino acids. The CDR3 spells CASSYSLKQRSDTQYF. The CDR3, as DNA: TGTGCCAGCAGCTACTCGCTGAAGCAGCGCTCAGATACGCAGTATTTT.

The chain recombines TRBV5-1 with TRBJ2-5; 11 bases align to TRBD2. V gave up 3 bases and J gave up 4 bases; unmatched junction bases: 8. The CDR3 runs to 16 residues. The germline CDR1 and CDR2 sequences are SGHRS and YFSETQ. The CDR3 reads CASSWNLAGGIETQYF. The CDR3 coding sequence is TGCGCCAGCAGCTGGAACCTAGCGGGAGGTATAGAGACCCAGTACTTC.

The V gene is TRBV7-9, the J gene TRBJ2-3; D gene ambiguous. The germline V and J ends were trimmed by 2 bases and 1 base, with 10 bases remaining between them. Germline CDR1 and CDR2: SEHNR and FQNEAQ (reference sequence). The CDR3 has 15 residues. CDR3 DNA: TGTGCCAGCAGCTTAAGGGTTCCCGGCACAGATACGCAGTATTTT. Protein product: CASSLRVPGTDTQYF.

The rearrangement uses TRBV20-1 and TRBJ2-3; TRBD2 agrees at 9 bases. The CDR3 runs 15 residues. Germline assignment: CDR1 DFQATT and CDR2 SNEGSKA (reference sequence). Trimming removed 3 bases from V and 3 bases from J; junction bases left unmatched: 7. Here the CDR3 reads CSASKAGGPTDTQYF. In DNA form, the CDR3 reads TGCAGTGCTAGTAAGGCGGGAGGGCCGACAGATACGCAGTATTTT.

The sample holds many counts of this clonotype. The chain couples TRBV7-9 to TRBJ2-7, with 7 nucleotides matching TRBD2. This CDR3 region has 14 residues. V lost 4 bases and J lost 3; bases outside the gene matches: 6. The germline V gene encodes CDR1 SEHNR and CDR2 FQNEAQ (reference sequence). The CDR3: CASSWGAGFYEQYF. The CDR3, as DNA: TGTGCCAGCAGCTGGGGAGCGGGATTCTACGAGCAGTACTTC.

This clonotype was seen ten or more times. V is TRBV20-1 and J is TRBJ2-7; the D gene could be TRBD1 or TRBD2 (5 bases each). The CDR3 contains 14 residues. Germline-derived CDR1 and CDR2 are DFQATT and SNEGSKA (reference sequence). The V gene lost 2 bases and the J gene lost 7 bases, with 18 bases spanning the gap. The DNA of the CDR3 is TGCAGTGCTAGAAACACTAAGAGGGGTTTTGAGCAGTACTTC. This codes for CSARNTKRGFEQYF.

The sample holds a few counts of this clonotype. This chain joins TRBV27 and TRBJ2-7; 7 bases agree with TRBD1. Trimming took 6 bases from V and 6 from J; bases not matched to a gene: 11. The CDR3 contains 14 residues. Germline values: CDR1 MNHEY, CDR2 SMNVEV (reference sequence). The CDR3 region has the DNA TGTGCCAGCAGACTAGGACAGGCGATTTCCGAGCAGTACTTC. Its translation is CASRLGQAISEQYF.

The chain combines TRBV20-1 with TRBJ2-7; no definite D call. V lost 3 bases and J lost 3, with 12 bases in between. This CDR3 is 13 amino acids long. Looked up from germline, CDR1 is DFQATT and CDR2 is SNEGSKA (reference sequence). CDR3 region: CSARFPGRYEQYF. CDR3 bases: TGCAGTGCTAGGTTTCCGGGCCGCTACGAGCAGTACTTC.

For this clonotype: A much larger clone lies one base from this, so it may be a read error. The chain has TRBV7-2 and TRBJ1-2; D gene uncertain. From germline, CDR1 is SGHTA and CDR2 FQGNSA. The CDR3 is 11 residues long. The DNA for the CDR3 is TGTGCCACCAGCGTCGCCGGGGGCTACACCTTC. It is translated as CATSVAGGYTF.

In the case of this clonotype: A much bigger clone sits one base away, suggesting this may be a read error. The CDR3 DNA reads TGCGCCAGCAGGGCACTAGATACGCAGTATTTT. Its translation: CASRALDTQYF. The chain couples TRBV5-1 to TRBJ2-3; no reliable D call. Germline lookup yields CDR1 SGHRS and CDR2 YFSETQ. The CDR3 is made up of 11 amino acids. Trimming shortened V by 5 bases and J by 5 bases, and 6 bases separated the two germline ends.

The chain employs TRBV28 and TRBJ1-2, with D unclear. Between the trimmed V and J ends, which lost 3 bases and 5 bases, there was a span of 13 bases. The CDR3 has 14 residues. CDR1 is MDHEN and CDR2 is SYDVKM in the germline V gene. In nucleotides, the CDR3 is TGTGCCAGCAGTTTTGCGCAGACCGGGTATGGCTACACCTTC. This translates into CASSFAQTGYGYTF.

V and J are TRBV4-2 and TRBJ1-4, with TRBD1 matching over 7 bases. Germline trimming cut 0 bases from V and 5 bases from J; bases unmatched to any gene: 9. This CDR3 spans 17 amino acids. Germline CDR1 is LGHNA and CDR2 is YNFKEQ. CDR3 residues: CASSQDPTGARNEKLFF. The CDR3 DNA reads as TGTGCCAGCAGCCAAGACCCTACAGGGGCGAGGAATGAAAAACTGTTTTTT.